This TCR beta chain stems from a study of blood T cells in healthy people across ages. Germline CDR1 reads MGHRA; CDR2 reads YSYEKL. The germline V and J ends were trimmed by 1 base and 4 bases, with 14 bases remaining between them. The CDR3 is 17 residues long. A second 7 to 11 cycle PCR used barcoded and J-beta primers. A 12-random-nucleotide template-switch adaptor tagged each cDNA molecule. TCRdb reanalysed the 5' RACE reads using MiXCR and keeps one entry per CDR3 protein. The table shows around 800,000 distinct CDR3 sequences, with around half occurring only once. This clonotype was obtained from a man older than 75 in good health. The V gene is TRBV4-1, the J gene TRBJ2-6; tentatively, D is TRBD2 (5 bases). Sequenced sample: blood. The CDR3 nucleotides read TGCGCCAGCAGCCAAGGGAGGCAAAGCTCCGGGGCCAACGTCCTGACTTTC. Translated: CASSQGRQSSGANVLTF.